This T cell receptor beta chain was identified during a study of blood T cell repertoires in COVID-19. Clones were read by immunoSEQ multiplex PCR, and TCRdb kept only the in-frame ones, dropping some. The repertoire includes 200,000 to 250,000 clones, around 88% of them detected once, and roughly 6.7% sits in the top ten. The CDR3 is 15 amino acids. V dropped 5 bases and J dropped 7 bases, with 18 bases sitting between them. Germline V gene lookup returns CDR1 SGHDN and CDR2 FVKESK. Sequencing was performed on peripheral blood. This sequence was found in a woman aged 25 to 39 with COVID-19, enrolled during active disease. The genes are TRBV14 and TRBJ1-5; no clear D gene. Written as DNA, the CDR3 is TGTGCCAGCAGCTATAGGGAAGTTGGGAGGCAGCCCCAGCATTTT. Its translation is CASSYREVGRQPQHF.